This T cell receptor (beta chain) was documented in a study of T cell responses to AZD1222 COVID-19 vaccine. The study's findings and limits: Only 5 or 6 people who got AZD1222 tested seropositive at baseline.

Only in-frame clones appear in the TCRdb table, and some are missing; sequencing was by immunoSEQ multiplex PCR. In the table there are more than 110,000 clones, 90% of which are singletons. Regarding this clone: What it binds is unknown.

The germline gives CDR1 SNHLY, CDR2 FYNNEI. This CDR3 comprises 14 residues. The V end lost 1 base, the J end lost 7 bases, and 11 bases lay between the germline ends. This TCR derives from an adult in good health. The material sequenced was peripheral blood, taken on day 0 of AZD1222 vaccination. The V call is TRBV2, the J call TRBJ2-1, with D tentatively TRBD2 (6 bases). The CDR3: CASSEETRKNEQFF. Here the CDR3 DNA reads TGTGCCAGCAGTGAAGAGACTAGAAAGAATGAGCAGTTCTTC.